This T cell receptor (beta chain) was profiled in a study of blood T cell repertoires in COVID-19. This CDR3 region has 14 residues. V lost 7 bases to trimming and J lost 4 bases; unmatched junction nucleotides: 9. Germline lookup yields CDR1 MGHDK and CDR2 SYGVNS. The data were produced by immunoSEQ multiplex PCR, yet TCRdb's version contains in-frame clones alone and is incomplete. This table has some 200,000 clones, about 87% appearing once. This clone was seen only once. The origin of this receptor is a woman aged 25-40 years who had recovered from COVID-19. Sequenced: PBMCs or T cells enriched from blood (not recorded which). The chain links TRBV25-1 to TRBJ2-7, with TRBD1 matching over 8 bases. The CDR3 DNA follows: TGTGCCAGCACCTCTAGAGACAGGGGTTACGAGCAGTACTTC. Protein sequence: CASTSRDRGYEQYF.